This T cell receptor (beta chain) was documented in a study of HIV-infected patients and healthy controls. The sample holds a few counts of this clonotype. In TCRdb, the 5' RACE reads were re-called with MiXCR into one record per CDR3 protein. The table includes tens of thousands of distinct CDR3 sequences, roughly 19% detected once. The V and J ends lost 3 bases and 1 base respectively, with 7 bases between them. The germline CDR1 and CDR2 sequences are SGHRS and YFSETQ. The CDR3 totals 13 residues. This sequence was found in a human donor in good health. The chain has TRBV5-1 and TRBJ2-5; no firm D call. The specimen was CD4+ T cells from blood. The CDR3 here is CASSSSPQETQYF. The CDR3 region has the DNA TGCGCCAGCAGCTCCTCCCCCCAAGAGACCCAGTACTTC.